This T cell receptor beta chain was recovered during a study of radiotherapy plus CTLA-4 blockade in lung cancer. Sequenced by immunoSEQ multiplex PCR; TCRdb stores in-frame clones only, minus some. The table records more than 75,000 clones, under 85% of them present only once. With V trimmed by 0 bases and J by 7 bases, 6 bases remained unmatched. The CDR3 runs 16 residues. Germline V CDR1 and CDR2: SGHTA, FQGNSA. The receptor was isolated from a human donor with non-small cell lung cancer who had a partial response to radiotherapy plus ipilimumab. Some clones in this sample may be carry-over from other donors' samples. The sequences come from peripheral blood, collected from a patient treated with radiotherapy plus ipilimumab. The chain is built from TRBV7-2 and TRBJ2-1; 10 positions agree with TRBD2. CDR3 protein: CASSLASSGGINEQFF. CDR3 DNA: TGTGCCAGCAGCTTAGCCTCTAGCGGGGGCATTAATGAGCAGTTCTTC.